This section outlines one T cell receptor beta chain sequence together with its context. CDR1 and CDR2 from the germline V gene are LGHDT and YNNKEL (reference sequence). The CDR3 consists of 14 residues. Trimming shortened V by 0 bases and J by 0 bases, and 5 bases separated the two germline ends. The data derive from a study of blood T cell repertoires in COVID-19. Background on the study: The United States, Italy and Spain supplied acute and convalescent COVID-19 samples. PBMCs, B-cell-depleted T cells, or T cells were the source of the cDNA or gDNA that made up the material.

Original data processing: How many nucleated cells were present was estimated from reference gene primer amplification. Profiling relied on immunoSEQ multiplex PCR, and the TCRdb table lists in-frame clones only, not all of them. That table furnishes V, J and clone size, whereas the DNA furnished D and trimming. The data show under 250,000 clones, 70% to 90% seen once. The TCR was taken from a woman aged 40 to 55 with acute or convalescent COVID-19. The specimen sequenced was peripheral blood. The chain employs TRBV3-1 (or the pseudogene TRBV3-2) and TRBJ1-1; D gene ambiguous. CDR3 residues: CASSQESVNTEAFF. For the CDR3, the DNA is TGTGCCAGCAGCCAAGAATCGGTGAACACTGAAGCTTTCTTT.